The rows below give T cell receptor beta chains drawn from one sample of a study of T cells after yellow fever vaccination. One entry per CDR3 protein results from TCRdb running MiXCR on the 5' RACE reads. The sample shows hundreds of thousands of distinct CDR3 sequences, approximately 18% of them seen only once. Sequenced material: PBMCs, taken before the yellow fever booster vaccination. Receptor source: a man younger than 35 who received the YFV17D yellow fever vaccine. Each CDR3 is given with its conserved first and last residue. The D gene is left open where the match is weak. Where a row states a size, it is once, few, many or the class of an expanded clone; other rows omit it.

TRBJ2-3,-,-,TRBV7-9,TGTGCCAGCAGCTCGTCGACCAACAGAAGAGATACGCAGTATTTT,CASSSSTNRRDTQYF
TRBJ2-6,few,-,TRBV9,TGTGCCAGCAGCCTCTCTGCGGCCTCACCTGGGGCCAACGTCCTGACTTTC,CASSLSAASPGANVLTF
TRBJ1-4,many,-,TRBV7-3,TGTGCCAGCAGCTTAACTTCGGGAGGGAGTGAACTGTTTTTT,CASSLTSGGSELFF
TRBJ2-3,few,TRBD2,TRBV5-1,TGCGCCAGCAGCGTCTCCGGGACTAGCGGGGGACTCACGGATACGCAGTATTTT,CASSVSGTSGGLTDTQYF
TRBJ2-1,-,-,TRBV27,TGTGCCAGCAGTATACAGATTTACAATGAGCAGTTCTTC,CASSIQIYNEQFF
TRBJ2-7,-,-,TRBV10-1,TGCGCCAGCAGTGAGTCGGGACTGCCCTACGAGCAGTACTTC,CASSESGLPYEQYF
TRBJ1-5,once,-,TRBV2,TGTGCCAGCAATTACGGGGGCCATCTACAGCCCCAGCATTTT,CASNYGGHLQPQHF
TRBJ2-1,-,-,TRBV4-3,TGCGCCAGCAGCCAAGTAGGGCGGGGACAGTTCTTC,CASSQVGRGQFF
TRBJ2-1,many,-,TRBV5-1,TGCGCCAGCAAGGACACGAGCTCCTACAATGAGCAGTTCTTC,CASKDTSSYNEQFF
TRBJ1-2,few,-,TRBV20-1,TGCAGTGCTAGAGATCTAGGGACGACTGGCTACACCTTC,CSARDLGTTGYTF
TRBJ2-2,few,-,TRBV24-1,TGTGCCACCGCCGCCAGGAACACCGGGGAGCTGTTTTTT,CATAARNTGELFF
TRBJ2-2,few,-,TRBV4-3,TGCGCCAGCAGCCAAGGAGGAGGGGTCTGGGTAGGGAACACCGGGGAGCTGTTTTTT,CASSQGGGVWVGNTGELFF
TRBJ2-6,-,-,TRBV6-1,TGTGCCAGCACCCCGACTGGCTCTGGGGCCAACGTCCTGACTTTC,CASTPTGSGANVLTF
TRBJ2-7,many,-,TRBV29-1,TGCAGCGTTGTTAGCGGATACGAGCAGTACTTC,CSVVSGYEQYF
TRBJ2-7,few,-,TRBV19,TGTGCCAGTAGCCTCACCTCCGGCTACGAGACCTACGAGCAGTACTTC,CASSLTSGYETYEQYF
TRBJ1-1,-,-,TRBV7-9,TGTGCCAGCAGCTTTAACCACGAAGCTTTCTTT,CASSFNHEAFF
TRBJ2-5,few,-,TRBV7-2,TGTGCCAGCAGCACACAGGCGAAAGAGACCCAGTACTTC,CASSTQAKETQYF
TRBJ2-5,few,-,TRBV28,TGTGCCAGCAGTCCCACGGGCAGGGGCCAGGAGACCCAGTACTTC,CASSPTGRGQETQYF
TRBJ2-1,many,-,TRBV20-1,TGCAGTGCACCTGGACAGAGCCGCTCCTACAATGAGCAGTTCTTC,CSAPGQSRSYNEQFF
TRBJ1-1,few,-,TRBV5-1,TGCGCCAGCAGCTTGAAGCCAGGGTGGGACACTGAAGCTTTCTTT,CASSLKPGWDTEAFF
TRBJ2-5,few,TRBD1,TRBV10-3,TGTGCCATCAGTGAGTCCCTGACAGGGCAAGAGACCCAGTACTTC,CAISESLTGQETQYF
TRBJ1-6,-,-,TRBV7-2,TGTGCCAGCAGCTATACGACTCACGGCGCCTCACCCCTCCACTTT,CASSYTTHGASPLHF